One sample yielded the 18 T cell receptor beta chains listed below, sequenced in a study of identical twins. TCRdb independently ran MiXCR on the 5' RACE reads; one entry per CDR3 protein. The table includes 420,000 or so distinct CDR3 sequences, about a fifth detected once. The specimen was naive T cells sorted from blood. All receptors come from a man aged 50-59 years in good health.

This clonotype was detected a few times. The J gene is TRBJ2-2, the V gene TRBV24-1, with 7 bases aligning to TRBD1. This CDR3 region has 14 residues. CDR1 KGHDR and CDR2 SFDVKD come from the germline V gene. With V trimmed by 4 bases and J by 6 bases, 4 bases remained unmatched. The CDR3 coding sequence is TGTGCCACCAGTGACCGACAGGGTGCCGGGGAGCTGTTTTTT. It is translated as CATSDRQGAGELFF.

This clonotype has just a few counts. CDR3 nucleotide sequence: TGTGCCAGCAGCTCGAAAGGAGTAGCGGGGCCTAGCACAGATACGCAGTATTTT. Protein: CASSSKGVAGPSTDTQYF. V gene TRBV11-2 combines with J gene TRBJ2-3; the match to TRBD2 covers 8 bases. The CDR3 extends over 18 amino acids. V was clipped by 4 bases and J by 0 bases; unmatched bases: 12. Germline assignment: CDR1 SGHAT and CDR2 FQNNGV.

The gene calls are TRBV5-1 and TRBJ2-3; D gene unclear. Trimming took off 1 base at V and 2 bases at J, with 11 bases between the two ends. Germline loops: CDR1 SGHRS, CDR2 YFSETQ. The CDR3 contains 15 residues. CDR3 sequence (DNA): TGCGCCAGCAGCTTGACCCACTATTCCACAGATACGCAGTATTTT. The encoded protein is CASSLTHYSTDTQYF.

The chain uses TRBV4-1 and TRBJ2-1; no reliable D call. The germline V gene has CDR1 MGHRA and CDR2 YSYEKL. V lost 3 bases and J 8 bases, leaving 14 bases between the germline ends. CDR3 length: 14 amino acids. The CDR3 region has the DNA TGCGCCAGCAGCCAGACTTTTGGGGTTCATGAGCAGTTCTTC. Translated, it gives CASSQTFGVHEQFF.

This clonotype occurred a few times. This chain connects TRBV7-2 to TRBJ2-7, with 10 bases matching TRBD1. Losses at the gene ends were 5 bases for V and 5 bases for J; bases not matched to a gene: 6. The CDR3 length is 14 residues. From germline, CDR1 is SGHTA and CDR2 FQGNSA. CDR3 sequence reads: CASSVDRGRDEQYF. CDR3 sequence (DNA): TGTGCCAGCAGCGTCGACAGGGGGCGCGACGAGCAGTACTTC.

V gene TRBV10-3 combines with J gene TRBJ1-1, with unresolved D. This CDR3 spans 16 amino acids. Germline values: CDR1 ENHRY, CDR2 SYGVKD. Trimming removed 0 bases at V and 1 base at J, with 12 bases between. DNA for the CDR3: TGTGCCATCAGTGAGTCAGGAGGGCTTCGGAACACTGAAGCTTTCTTT. It specifies CAISESGGLRNTEAFF.

The V call is TRBV7-9, the J call TRBJ2-7; the D gene is possibly TRBD1 (6 bases). The V and J ends lost 3 bases and 2 bases respectively, with 20 bases between them. The germline V gene has CDR1 SEHNR and CDR2 FQNEAQ (reference sequence). The CDR3 is 17 amino acids. The CDR3 region is CASSFKLTGTNPYEQYF. The CDR3 DNA is TGTGCCAGCAGCTTTAAACTAACCGGGACAAACCCCTACGAGCAGTACTTC.

This clonotype was observed many times. This rearrangement joins TRBV7-2 to TRBJ1-5, with D possibly being TRBD1 (5 bases). This CDR3 has 16 amino acids. The germline V and J ends were trimmed by 0 bases and 5 bases, with 14 bases remaining between them. The germline V gene has CDR1 SGHTA and CDR2 FQGNSA. CDR3 region: CASSLAGAGTDQPQHF. The CDR3 nucleotides are TGTGCCAGCAGCTTAGCAGGGGCGGGTACCGATCAGCCCCAGCATTTT.

This clonotype was picked up a small number of times. V usage is TRBV12-3 or TRBV12-4 and J usage is TRBJ2-2, with 10 bases aligning to TRBD1. The CDR3 has 19 residues. Trimming removed 2 bases from V and 6 bases from J; junction bases left unmatched: 15. The CDR3 sequence: CASSLLFVYGTGVAGELFF. The CDR3 nucleotides are TGTGCCAGCAGTTTACTCTTCGTGTACGGGACAGGGGTCGCCGGGGAGCTGTTTTTT.

This clonotype was detected a few times. The J gene is TRBJ2-5, the V gene TRBV4-3; no reliable D call. V was pared by 0 bases and J by 5 bases, with 19 bases between. The CDR3 covers 17 residues. From germline, CDR1 is LGHNA and CDR2 YSLEER. CDR3 loop: CASSQDLGLLLPETQYF. CDR3 nucleotide sequence: TGCGCCAGCAGCCAAGATCTAGGGCTTTTACTTCCCGAGACCCAGTACTTC.

V usage is TRBV30 and J usage is TRBJ1-2, with no clear D. CDR3 length: 11 amino acids. CDR1 is GTSNPN, CDR2 SVGIG, per germline (reference sequence). V gave up 5 bases and J gave up 1 base, with 5 bases separating them. DNA of the CDR3: TGTGCCTGGGCCCTTAACTATGGCTACACCTTC. Protein sequence: CAWALNYGYTF.

The CDR3 loop is CASSFNRGLRDGYTF. DNA for the CDR3: TGTGCCAGCAGCTTTAACAGGGGGCTTAGGGATGGCTACACCTTC. The chain combines TRBV7-8 with TRBJ1-2; 9 bases map to TRBD1. CDR1 is SGHVS and CDR2 is FQNEAQ in the germline V gene. The CDR3 consists of 15 residues. V lost 3 bases and J lost 6; bases outside the gene matches: 8.

In nucleotides, the CDR3 is TGTGCCAGCAGCTTAATTGTGTGGGGTGGCCAAGAGACCCAGTACTTC. Translation gives CASSLIVWGGQETQYF. This rearrangement joins TRBV7-9 to TRBJ2-5; no clear D gene. The CDR3 is made up of 16 amino acids. V gave up 2 bases and J gave up 1 base, with 14 bases separating them. CDR1 is SEHNR, CDR2 FQNEAQ, per germline (reference sequence).

This clonotype was detected a few times. The J gene is TRBJ2-1, the V gene TRBV4-3; TRBD1 aligns across 7 bases. The V gene's germline CDR1 is LGHNA and CDR2 YSLEER. This CDR3 is 16 amino acids long. V was clipped by 0 bases and J by 8 bases; unmatched bases: 10. CDR3 sequence: CASSQDLETGWYEQFF. The CDR3 DNA is TGCGCCAGCAGCCAAGATCTGGAGACAGGGTGGTATGAGCAGTTCTTC.

This clonotype was counted many times. The V and J genes are TRBV5-1 and TRBJ2-1, with D maybe TRBD2 (5 bases). V lost 2 bases and J lost 5, with 17 bases in between. The CDR3 extends over 16 amino acids. The germline V gene encodes CDR1 SGHRS and CDR2 YFSETQ. CDR3 DNA: TGCGCCAGCAGCTTCCTGCCGGGGATCCGAGACAATGAGCAGTTCTTC. This encodes CASSFLPGIRDNEQFF.

Note on this clonotype: A read error is likely, as this CDR3 ends without the conserved phenylalanine or tryptophan. No DNA is shown, since the ends of the CDR3 on it are uncertain; the CDR3 is the one TCRdb lists. The chain recombines TRBV2 with TRBJ1-2; TRBD1, as called in the table, went unchecked against the DNA. Per germline, CDR1 SNHLY and CDR2 FYNNEI. The CDR3 is 15 amino acids in total, end residues counted. CDR3 residues: CASGGKLDREYGYPY.

Many counts were recorded for this clonotype. This rearrangement joins TRBV20-1 to TRBJ2-7, with 7 bases matching TRBD1. Unmatched junction bases numbered 10, after V lost 6 bases and J lost 2 bases. CDR1 and CDR2 (germline): DFQATT, SNEGSKA (reference sequence). This CDR3 has 14 residues. The chain's CDR3 is CSAPRQGPPYEQYF. CDR3 sequence (DNA): TGCAGTGCACCTAGACAGGGACCGCCCTACGAGCAGTACTTC.

V is TRBV7-2 and J is TRBJ2-3, with D possibly TRBD1 on 5 matching bases. The CDR3 is 16 residues long. V lost 2 bases to trimming and J lost 1 base, with 13 bases between them. CDR1 and CDR2 from the germline V gene are SGHTA and FQGNSA. CDR3 bases: TGTGCCAGCAGCTTATTTTCGCAGGGTGGCACAGATACGCAGTATTTT. Its translation: CASSLFSQGGTDTQYF.